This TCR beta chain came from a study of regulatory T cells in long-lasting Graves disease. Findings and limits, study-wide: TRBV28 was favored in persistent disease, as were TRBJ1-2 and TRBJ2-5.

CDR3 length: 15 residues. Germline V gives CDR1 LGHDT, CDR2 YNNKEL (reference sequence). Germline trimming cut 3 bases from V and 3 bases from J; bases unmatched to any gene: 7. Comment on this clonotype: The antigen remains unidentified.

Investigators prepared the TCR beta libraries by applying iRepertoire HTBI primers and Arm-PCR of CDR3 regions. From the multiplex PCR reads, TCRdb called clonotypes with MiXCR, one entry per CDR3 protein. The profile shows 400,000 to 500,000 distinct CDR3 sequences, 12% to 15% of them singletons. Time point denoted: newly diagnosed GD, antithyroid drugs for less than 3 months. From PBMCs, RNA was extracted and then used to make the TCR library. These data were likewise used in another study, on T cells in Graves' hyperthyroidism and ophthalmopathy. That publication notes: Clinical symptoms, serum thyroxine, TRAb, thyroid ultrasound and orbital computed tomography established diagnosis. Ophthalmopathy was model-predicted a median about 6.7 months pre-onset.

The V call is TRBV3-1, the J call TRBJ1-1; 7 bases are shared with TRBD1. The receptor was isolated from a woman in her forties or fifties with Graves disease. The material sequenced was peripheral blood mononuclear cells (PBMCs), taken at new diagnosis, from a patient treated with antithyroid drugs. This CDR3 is CASSHHRQGDTEAFF. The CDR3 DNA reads TGTGCCAGCAGCCACCACCGACAGGGTGACACTGAAGCTTTCTTT.